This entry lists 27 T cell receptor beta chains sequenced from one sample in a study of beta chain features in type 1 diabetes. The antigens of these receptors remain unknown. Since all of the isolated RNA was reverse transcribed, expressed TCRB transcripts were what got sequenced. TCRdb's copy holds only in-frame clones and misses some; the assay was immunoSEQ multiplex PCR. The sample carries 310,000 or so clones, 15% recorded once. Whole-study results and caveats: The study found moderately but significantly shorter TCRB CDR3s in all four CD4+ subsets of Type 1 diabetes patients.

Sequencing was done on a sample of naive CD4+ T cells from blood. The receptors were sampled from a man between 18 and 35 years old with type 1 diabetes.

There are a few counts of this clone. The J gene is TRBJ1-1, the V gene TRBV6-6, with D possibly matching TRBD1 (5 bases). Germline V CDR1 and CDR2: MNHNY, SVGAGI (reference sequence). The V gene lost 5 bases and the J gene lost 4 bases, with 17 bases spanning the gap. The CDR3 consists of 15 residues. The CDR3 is CASSAPQGAFTEAFF. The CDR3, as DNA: TGTGCCAGCAGTGCACCCCAGGGTGCTTTCACTGAAGCTTTCTTT.

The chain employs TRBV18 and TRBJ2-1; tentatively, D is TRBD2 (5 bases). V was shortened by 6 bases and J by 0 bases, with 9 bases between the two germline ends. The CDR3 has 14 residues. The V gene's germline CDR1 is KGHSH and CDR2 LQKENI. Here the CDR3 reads CASSSAASYNEQFF. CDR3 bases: TGTGCCAGCTCCTCAGCGGCCTCCTACAATGAGCAGTTCTTC.

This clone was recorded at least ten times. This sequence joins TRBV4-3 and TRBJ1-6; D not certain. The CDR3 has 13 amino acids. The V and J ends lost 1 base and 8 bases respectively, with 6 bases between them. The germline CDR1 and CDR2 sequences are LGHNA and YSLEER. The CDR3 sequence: CASSQGGYSPLHF. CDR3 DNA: TGCGCCAGCAGCCAAGGAGGATATTCACCCCTCCACTTT.

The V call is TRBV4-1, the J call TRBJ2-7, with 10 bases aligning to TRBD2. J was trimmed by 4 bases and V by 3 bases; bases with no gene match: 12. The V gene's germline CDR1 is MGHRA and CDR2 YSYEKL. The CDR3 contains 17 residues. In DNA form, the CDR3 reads TGCGCCAGCAGCCAGGCCACCTCTAGCGGGAGAGAGTACGAGCAGTACTTC. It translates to CASSQATSSGREYEQYF.

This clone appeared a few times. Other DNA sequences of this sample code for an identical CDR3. As DNA, the CDR3 is TGTGCCAGCAGCTTAGTAGGGGGTGGGAACACTGAAGCTTTCTTT. Protein: CASSLVGGGNTEAFF. J is TRBJ1-1 and V is TRBV7-2; D is possibly TRBD1 (6 bases). The germline CDR1 and CDR2 sequences are SGHTA and FQGNSA. The CDR3 contains 15 residues. V was trimmed by 1 base and J by 1 base, leaving 10 bases between them.

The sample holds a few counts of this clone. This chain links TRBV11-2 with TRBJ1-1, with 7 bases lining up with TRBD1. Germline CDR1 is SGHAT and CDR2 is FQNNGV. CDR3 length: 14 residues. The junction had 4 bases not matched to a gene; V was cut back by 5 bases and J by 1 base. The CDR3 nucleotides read TGTGCCAGCAGCCCCCGGACAGGGAACACTGAAGCTTTCTTT. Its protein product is CASSPRTGNTEAFF.

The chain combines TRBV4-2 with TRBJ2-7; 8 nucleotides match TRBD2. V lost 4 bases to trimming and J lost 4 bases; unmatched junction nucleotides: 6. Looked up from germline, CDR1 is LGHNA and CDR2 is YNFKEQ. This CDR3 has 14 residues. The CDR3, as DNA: TGTGCCAGCAGCCCGGGACTAGGGGGATACGAGCAGTACTTC. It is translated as CASSPGLGGYEQYF.

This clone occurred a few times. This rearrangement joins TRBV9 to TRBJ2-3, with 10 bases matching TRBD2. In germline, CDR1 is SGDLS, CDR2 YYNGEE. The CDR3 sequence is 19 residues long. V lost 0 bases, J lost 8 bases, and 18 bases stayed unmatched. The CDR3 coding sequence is TGTGCCAGCAGCGTAGCTAGTCAGGGGGCTAGCGGGAGCGGGGGTACGCAGTATTTT. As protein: CASSVASQGASGSGGTQYF.

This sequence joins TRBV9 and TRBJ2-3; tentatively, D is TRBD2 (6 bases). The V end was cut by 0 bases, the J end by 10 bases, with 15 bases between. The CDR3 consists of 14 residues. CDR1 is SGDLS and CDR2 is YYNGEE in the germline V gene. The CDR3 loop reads CASSVEGSSVAQYF. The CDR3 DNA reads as TGTGCCAGCAGCGTAGAAGGGTCTAGCGTCGCGCAGTATTTT. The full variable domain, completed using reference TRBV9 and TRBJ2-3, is DSGVTQTPKHLITATGQRVTLRCSPRSGDLSVYWYQQSLDQGLQFLIQYYNGEERAKGNILERFSAQQFPDLHSELNLSSLELGDSALYFCASSVEGSSVAQYFGPGTRLTVL.

This CDR3 is CASSKLSGTEAFF. The CDR3 DNA is TGTGCCAGCAGTAAGCTTTCGGGTACTGAAGCTTTCTTT. The chain joins TRBV6-5 to TRBJ1-1; D call uncertain. This CDR3 spans 13 amino acids. In germline, CDR1 is MNHEY, CDR2 SVGAGI. With 5 bases removed from V and 5 bases from J, the gap between germline ends came to 12 bases.

DNA of the CDR3: TGTGCCAGTACCCCCGGACAGGGACGGGGCCGGGACTATGGCTACACCTTC. It translates to CASTPGQGRGRDYGYTF. The chain joins TRBV19 to TRBJ1-2, with 8 bases identical to TRBD1. CDR3 length: 17 amino acids. Germline V gene sequence: CDR1 LNHDA, CDR2 SQIVND (reference sequence). V trimming: 7 bases; J trimming: 3 bases; junction bases outside the gene matches: 16.

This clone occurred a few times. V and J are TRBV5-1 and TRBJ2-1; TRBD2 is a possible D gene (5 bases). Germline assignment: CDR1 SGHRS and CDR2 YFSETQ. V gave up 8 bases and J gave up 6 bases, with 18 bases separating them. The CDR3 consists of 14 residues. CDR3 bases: TGCGCCAGTAACGTCATTCCGGCGGGCAATGAGCAGTTCTTC. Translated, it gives CASNVIPAGNEQFF.

This chain's CDR3 is CASSDRTVWAQETQYF. CDR3 bases: TGTGCCAGCAGCGATCGGACAGTCTGGGCACAAGAGACCCAGTACTTC. The chain couples TRBV5-5 to TRBJ2-5; D is possibly TRBD1 (6 bases). Trimming stripped 4 bases from V and 2 bases from J, with 18 bases between. Germline V gene sequence: CDR1 SGHKS, CDR2 YYEKEE (reference sequence). This CDR3 has 16 amino acids.

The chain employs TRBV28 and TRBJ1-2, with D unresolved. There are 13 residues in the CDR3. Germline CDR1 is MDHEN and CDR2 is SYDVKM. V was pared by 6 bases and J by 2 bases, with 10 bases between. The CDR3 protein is CASRRQENYGYTF. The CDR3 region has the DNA TGTGCCAGCAGGCGTCAAGAAAACTATGGCTACACCTTC.

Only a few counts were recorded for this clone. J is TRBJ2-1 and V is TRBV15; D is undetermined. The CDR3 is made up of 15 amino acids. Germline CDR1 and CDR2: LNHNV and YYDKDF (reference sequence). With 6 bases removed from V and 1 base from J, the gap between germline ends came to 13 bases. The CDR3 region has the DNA TGTGCCACCAGGAATGGAGCCCAGTCCTACAATGAGCAGTTCTTC. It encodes CATRNGAQSYNEQFF.

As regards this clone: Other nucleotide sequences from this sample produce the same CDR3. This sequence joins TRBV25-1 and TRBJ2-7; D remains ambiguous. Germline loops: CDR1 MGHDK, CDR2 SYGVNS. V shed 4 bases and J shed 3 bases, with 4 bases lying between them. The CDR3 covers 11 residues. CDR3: CASSAYYEQYF. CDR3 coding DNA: TGTGCCAGCAGTGCGTACTACGAGCAGTACTTC.

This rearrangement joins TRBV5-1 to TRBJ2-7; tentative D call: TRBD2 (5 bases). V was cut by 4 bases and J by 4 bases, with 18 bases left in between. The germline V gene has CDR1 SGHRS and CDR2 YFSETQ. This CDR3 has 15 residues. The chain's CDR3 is CASSPRTDNAYEQYF. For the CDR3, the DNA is TGCGCCAGCAGCCCGAGGACTGATAATGCGTACGAGCAGTACTTC. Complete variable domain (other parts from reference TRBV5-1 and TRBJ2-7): KAGVTQTPRYLIKTRGQQVTLSCSPISGHRSVSWYQQTPGQGLQFLFEYFSETQRNKGNFPGRFSGRQFSNSRSEMNVSTLELGDSALYLCASSPRTDNAYEQYFGPGTRLTVT.

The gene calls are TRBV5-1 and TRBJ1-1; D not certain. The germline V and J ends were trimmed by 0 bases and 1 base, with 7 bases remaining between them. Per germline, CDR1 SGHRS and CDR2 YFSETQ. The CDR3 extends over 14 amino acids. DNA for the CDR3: TGCGCCAGCAGCTTGGGACAACAGAACACTGAAGCTTTCTTT. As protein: CASSLGQQNTEAFF.

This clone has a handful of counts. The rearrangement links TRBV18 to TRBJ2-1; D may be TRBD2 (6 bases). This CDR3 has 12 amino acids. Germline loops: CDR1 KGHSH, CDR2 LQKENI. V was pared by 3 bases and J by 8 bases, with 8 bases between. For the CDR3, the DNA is TGTGCCAGCTCACCGGGGGGACATGAGCAGTTCTTC. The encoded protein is CASSPGGHEQFF.

The CDR3 region has the DNA TGTGCCAGCAGCTCGCCGGGGACTAGCGGGAGCCACACAGATACGCAGTATTTT. It is translated as CASSSPGTSGSHTDTQYF. The rearrangement uses TRBV7-9 and TRBJ2-3; 14 bases agree with TRBD2. CDR3 size: 18 residues. Unmatched junction bases numbered 8, after V lost 4 bases and J lost 2 bases. The germline V gene has CDR1 SEHNR and CDR2 FQNEAQ (reference sequence).

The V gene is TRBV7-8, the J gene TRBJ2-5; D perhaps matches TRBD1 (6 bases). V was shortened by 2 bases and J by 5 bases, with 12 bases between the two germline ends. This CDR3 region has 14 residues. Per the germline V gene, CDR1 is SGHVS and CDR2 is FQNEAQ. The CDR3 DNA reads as TGTGCCAGCAGCTTACTACAGGGCAGGGAGACCCAGTACTTC. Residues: CASSLLQGRETQYF.

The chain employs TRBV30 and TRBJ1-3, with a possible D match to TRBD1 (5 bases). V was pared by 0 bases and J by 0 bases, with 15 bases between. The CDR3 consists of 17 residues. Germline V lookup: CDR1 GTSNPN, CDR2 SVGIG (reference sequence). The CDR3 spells CAWSVKLGLSSGNTIYF. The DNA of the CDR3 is TGTGCCTGGAGTGTTAAATTGGGACTTAGCTCTGGAAACACCATATATTTT.

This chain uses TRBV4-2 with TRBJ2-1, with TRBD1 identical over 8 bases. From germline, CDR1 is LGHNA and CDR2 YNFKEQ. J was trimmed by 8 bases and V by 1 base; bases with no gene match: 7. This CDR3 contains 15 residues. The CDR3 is CASSQGTDRGDEQFF. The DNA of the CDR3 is TGTGCCAGCAGCCAAGGTACCGACAGGGGCGATGAGCAGTTCTTC.

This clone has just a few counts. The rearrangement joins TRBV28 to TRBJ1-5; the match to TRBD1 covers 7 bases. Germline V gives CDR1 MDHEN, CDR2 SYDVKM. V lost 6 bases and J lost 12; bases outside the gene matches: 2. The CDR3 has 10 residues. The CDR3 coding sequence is TGTGCCAGCAGCAGACAGGGCCAGCATTTT. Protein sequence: CASSRQGQHF.

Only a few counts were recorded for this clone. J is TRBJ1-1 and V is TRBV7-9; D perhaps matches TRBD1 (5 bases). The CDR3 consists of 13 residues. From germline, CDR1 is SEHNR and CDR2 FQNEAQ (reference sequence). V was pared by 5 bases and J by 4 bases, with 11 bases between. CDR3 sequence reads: CASSPPGATEAFF. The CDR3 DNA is TGTGCCAGCAGCCCTCCTGGGGCCACTGAAGCTTTCTTT.

The CDR3 region is CASSPQGYGNYGYTF. The CDR3 coding sequence is TGTGCCAGCTCACCGCAGGGCTATGGAAACTATGGCTACACCTTC. The chain joins TRBV18 to TRBJ1-2; D may be TRBD1 (5 bases). Trimming cost V 3 bases and J 2 bases, with 13 bases left between them. Germline V lookup: CDR1 KGHSH, CDR2 LQKENI. This CDR3 comprises 15 residues. Complete variable domain (other parts from reference TRBV18 and TRBJ1-2): NAGVMQNPRHLVRRRGQEARLRCSPMKGHSHVYWYRQLPEEGLKFMVYLQKENIIDESGMPKERFSAEFPKEGPSILRIQQVVRGDSAAYFCASSPQGYGNYGYTFGSGTRLTVV.

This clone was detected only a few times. CDR3 sequence: CASSPTGAQGEQFF. DNA of the CDR3: TGCGCCAGCAGCCCCACAGGGGCGCAGGGTGAGCAGTTCTTC. The V and J genes are TRBV5-1 and TRBJ2-1, with 7 bases lining up with TRBD1. From germline, CDR1 is SGHRS and CDR2 YFSETQ. The trim removed 4 bases at V and 9 bases at J, leaving 10 bases unmatched. The CDR3 runs 14 residues.